The source of this T cell receptor (beta chain) is a study of cytomegalovirus exposure and HLA in healthy donors. About the research overall: Around 86 million unique TCRs, all from HLA-typed donors, were included in an early release of the data.

The primer mix had 60 Vbeta and 13 Jbeta primers. Here immunoSEQ multiplex PCR was the method, and the copy in TCRdb shows in-frame clones only, minus some. This table has some 190,000 clones, approximately 86% appearing once. V was pared by 4 bases and J by 5 bases, with 10 bases of the junction left unmatched. This CDR3 is built from 15 residues. The V gene's germline CDR1 is MDHEN and CDR2 SYDVKM. This TCR was sampled from a woman aged 30 to 39 in good health and CMV-seronegative. The specimen was PBMCs. The chain joins TRBV28 to TRBJ2-5; 7 bases agree with TRBD1. CDR3 DNA sequence: TGTGCCAGCAGTTCACAAAAGACAGGGCAGGAGACCCAGTACTTC. It is translated as CASSSQKTGQETQYF.